The rows below give T cell receptor beta chains drawn from one sample of a study of blood T cells in healthy people across ages. TCRdb independently ran MiXCR on the 5' RACE reads; one entry per CDR3 protein. The sample lists hundreds of thousands of distinct CDR3 sequences, around 43% occurring once. The sample comprised blood. Receptors originate from a man in his sixties in good health. CDR3s include the opening cysteine and the closing phenylalanine or tryptophan. Each record gives: V gene, clone size, D gene, J gene, CDR3 length, CDR3 protein, CDR3 DNA. D genes are given only for firm matches. Not all rows give a size; the values are once, few, many and, for expanded clones, a class.

>TRBV28|few|TRBD1|TRBJ2-4|12
CASSLDRDRVYF
TGTGCCAGCAGTTTAGATAGGGACAGGGTGTACTTC
>TRBV2|once|-|TRBJ2-3|14
CASFPEASTDTQYF
TGTGCCAGCTTTCCCGAAGCGAGCACAGATACGCAGTATTTT
>TRBV30|-|TRBD2|TRBJ2-3|17
CAWSVPLAGGVTDTQYF
TGTGCCTGGAGTGTACCACTAGCGGGGGGGGTCACAGATACGCAGTATTTT
>TRBV9|few|-|TRBJ2-1|15
CASSVGGGNYNEQFF
TGTGCCAGCAGCGTAGGGGGGGGCAACTACAATGAGCAGTTCTTC
>TRBV20-1|-|-|TRBJ2-2|14
CSARVDSAVGELFF
TGCAGTGCTAGAGTGGACAGCGCAGTCGGGGAGCTGTTTTTT
>TRBV6-1|few|-|TRBJ1-5|13
CASSDRSPQPQHF
TGTGCCAGCAGTGACCGATCCCCTCAGCCCCAGCATTTT
>TRBV7-2|-|TRBD2|TRBJ2-4|14
CASSLGLAVNIQYF
TGTGCCAGCAGCTTAGGACTAGCGGTAAACATTCAGTACTTC
>TRBV11-2|-|-|TRBJ1-4|21
CASSLPPGTSGGAIRNEKLFF
TGTGCCAGCAGCTTACCCCCCGGGACTAGCGGGGGGGCCATTAGAAATGAAAAACTGTTTTTT
>TRBV10-3|many|TRBD2|TRBJ2-5|16
CAISGSGGPIQETQYF
TGTGCCATCAGTGGAAGCGGGGGGCCAATCCAAGAGACCCAGTACTTC
>TRBV4-3|-|TRBD1|TRBJ1-2|16
CASSQGRGQPSFGYTF
TGCGCCAGCAGCCAAGGGAGGGGACAGCCGTCCTTTGGCTACACCTTC
>TRBV7-9|few|-|TRBJ2-5|12
CSSSQGRKTQYF
TGTTCCAGCAGCCAGGGTAGAAAGACCCAGTACTTC
>TRBV3-1|-|-|TRBJ2-2|16
CASSQDLEGDTGELFF
TGTGCCAGCAGCCAAGATTTGGAGGGGGACACCGGGGAGCTGTTTTTT
>TRBV4-1|-|-|TRBJ2-7|16
CSSNQERTKDYYEQYF
TGCTCCAGCAACCAAGAGAGGACAAAGGATTACTACGAGCAGTACTTC
>TRBV9|-|TRBD2|TRBJ2-3|16
CASSPGLALFADTQYF
TGTGCCAGCAGCCCGGGACTAGCGCTCTTTGCAGATACGCAGTATTTT
>TRBV6-6|-|-|TRBJ1-5|13
CASRQTRGQPQHF
TGTGCCAGCAGGCAGACCAGGGGCCAGCCCCAGCATTTT
>TRBV4-3|-|TRBD1|TRBJ2-3|16
CASSQNRDRGTDTQYF
TGCGCCAGCAGCCAGAACCGGGACAGGGGGACAGATACGCAGTATTTT
>TRBV5-1|few|-|TRBJ2-1|13
CASSLAAVNEQFF
TGCGCCAGCAGCTTGGCGGCAGTTAATGAGCAGTTCTTC
>TRBV7-2|-|TRBD2|TRBJ2-3|20
CASSLSGTSGAAWLRDTQYF
TGTGCCAGCAGCTTATCCGGGACTAGCGGGGCGGCCTGGCTCCGAGATACGCAGTATTTT
>TRBV12-3/TRBV12-4|-|-|TRBJ1-5|13
CASSFSGHQPQHF
TGTGCCAGCAGTTTCAGCGGACATCAGCCCCAGCATTTT
>TRBV9|few|-|TRBJ2-5|14
CASSGDGTVETQYF
TGTGCCAGCAGCGGAGACGGAACGGTGGAGACCCAGTACTTC
>TRBV20-1|-|TRBD2|TRBJ2-4|12
CSAEAGGNIQYF
TGCAGTGCAGAAGCGGGGGGGAACATTCAGTACTTC
>TRBV27|-|-|TRBJ2-1|13
CASSLGLGHEQFF
TGTGCCAGCAGTTTAGGTCTAGGCCATGAGCAGTTCTTC
>TRBV18|-|TRBD1|TRBJ1-1|15
CASSPHDRVGTEAFF
TGTGCCAGCTCACCACATGACAGGGTGGGCACTGAAGCTTTCTTT
>TRBV10-2|-|-|TRBJ1-1|15
CASTDLTGKNTEAFF
TGCGCCAGCACGGATCTGACAGGAAAGAACACTGAAGCTTTCTTT